The 3 T cell receptor beta chains listed next were all sequenced from one sample in a study of T cell repertoires in cytomegalovirus infection. These receptors have no identified antigens. TCRdb re-analysed the reads in MiXCR, keeping a single row per CDR3 protein. The repertoire has over 250,000 distinct CDR3 sequences, approximately 22% of them found once; the top ten carry about 20%. Sequenced here: cultured PBMCs, sampled from culture after CMV antigen stimulation. These receptors came from a human donor in good health (CMV status not recorded). Some clones in this sample may be carry-over from other donors' samples.

This clonotype was seen ten or more times. The V call is TRBV7-2, the J call TRBJ2-5, with 10 bases identical to TRBD2. Germline assignment: CDR1 SGHTA and CDR2 FQGNSA. The J segment lost 5 bases and the V segment lost 5 bases, leaving 5 bases of the junction unmatched. CDR3 length: 14 amino acids. CDR3 DNA sequence: TGTGCCAGCAGCCCTGGGACTAGCGCCGAGACCCAGTACTTC. Protein product: CASSPGTSAETQYF.

This clonotype was observed at least ten times. V usage is TRBV7-2 and J usage is TRBJ2-3; TRBD2 aligns across 11 bases. The V gene end was trimmed by 4 bases and the J gene end by 1 base; junction bases not matched to a gene: 28. CDR3 length: 24 residues. CDR1 and CDR2 (germline): SGHTA, FQGNSA. The CDR3 region is CASSSKNKGQGTVAGGPRTDTQYF. CDR3 DNA: TGTGCCAGCAGCTCTAAGAACAAAGGACAGGGGACGGTAGCGGGAGGGCCGCGCACAGATACGCAGTATTTT.

This clonotype was seen ten or more times. The chain employs TRBV7-2 and TRBJ2-2; 7 bases align to TRBD2. Trimming cost V 6 bases and J 3 bases; bases outside gene matches: 10. Germline V gives CDR1 SGHTA, CDR2 FQGNSA. The CDR3 covers 16 residues. CDR3: CASRKTRLADTGELFF. The DNA of the CDR3 is TGTGCCAGCAGGAAGACTAGACTAGCCGACACCGGGGAGCTGTTTTTT.